Here is one TCR beta chain with its context. Its antigen is not known. Method: immunoSEQ multiplex PCR; TCRdb's copy keeps in-frame clones and lacks some. Here the sample spans some 50,000 clones, 84% being singletons. CDR1 is SQVTM, CDR2 ANQGSEA, per germline. The CDR3 consists of 14 residues. Trimming pared 4 bases from V and 2 bases from J, leaving 14 bases between. The sample belongs to a study of radiotherapy plus CTLA-4 blockade in lung cancer. Study-level points and caveats: Reportedly, early blood T cell clone dynamics best predicted response, with interferon-beta. Blood TCR clones of tumor origin expanded after radiotherapy plus ipilimumab.

CTLA-4 blockade with ipilimumab, together with focal radiation, was given to patients with chemo-refractory metastatic non-small-cell lung cancer. V and J are TRBV29-1 and TRBJ1-2; no clear D. Source: peripheral blood, taken from a patient treated with radiotherapy plus ipilimumab. This clonotype was sampled from a human donor with non-small cell lung cancer whose response to radiotherapy plus ipilimumab could not be evaluated. This CDR3 reads CSVGPLAENYGYTF. The CDR3 DNA is TGCAGCGTTGGACCCCTTGCGGAGAACTATGGCTACACCTTC.